A single sample is the source of the 5 T cell receptor beta chains below, sequenced in a study of blood T cell repertoires in COVID-19. TCRdb keeps only in-frame clones here, not all; method: immunoSEQ multiplex PCR. The sample contains fewer than 80,000 clones, around nine tenths of which appear only once. The sample taken for sequencing was peripheral blood. All receptors derive from a man in his sixties or seventies with acute or convalescent COVID-19.

The chain uses TRBV11-3 and TRBJ1-4; TRBD1 aligns across 9 bases. The V and J ends lost 2 bases and 4 bases, in that order; junction bases with no gene match: 8. Germline lookup yields CDR1 SGHNT and CDR2 YENEEA. The CDR3 runs to 17 residues. DNA for the CDR3: TGTGCCAGCAGCTTAACCACCGGGACAGGGCGTAATGAAAAACTGTTTTTT. Translating gives CASSLTTGTGRNEKLFF.

V and J are TRBV5-5 and TRBJ1-1; 10 positions match TRBD1. The V gene's germline CDR1 is SGHKS and CDR2 YYEKEE (reference sequence). J gave up 8 bases and V 3 bases, and 1 base lay outside the gene matches. CDR3 length equals 12 residues. DNA of the CDR3: TGTGCCAGCAGCTCGGGACAGGGGGAAGCTTTCTTT. This sequence encodes CASSSGQGEAFF.

The chain uses TRBV18 and TRBJ2-3; tentative D call: TRBD2 (6 bases). Trimming left V 6 bases short and J 0 bases short, with 19 bases between. The CDR3 totals 17 residues. Germline values: CDR1 KGHSH, CDR2 LQKENI. The CDR3 protein is CASSPPKGTESTDTQYF. The CDR3 region has the DNA TGTGCCAGCTCCCCCCCTAAAGGGACTGAGAGCACAGATACGCAGTATTTT.

This chain connects TRBV13 to TRBJ2-7; 12 nucleotides agree with TRBD1. The CDR3 is 16 residues long. Germline assignment: CDR1 PRHDT and CDR2 FYEKMQ (reference sequence). The V and J ends lost 1 base and 4 bases, in that order; junction bases with no gene match: 5. The CDR3 region has the DNA TGTGCCAGCAGCTTAGCGGGACAGGGGGCTGGGTACGAGCAGTACTTC. It codes for CASSLAGQGAGYEQYF.

This chain connects TRBV7-4 to TRBJ2-5; 12 nucleotides match TRBD2. The CDR3 has 18 residues. The junction had 9 bases not matched to a gene; V was cut back by 0 bases and J by 4 bases. Germline CDR1 reads SGHVT; CDR2 reads SQSDAQ. The CDR3 is CASSLAAASGGAGETQYF. CDR3 coding DNA: TGTGCCAGCAGCTTAGCGGCCGCTAGCGGGGGGGCGGGAGAGACCCAGTACTTC.